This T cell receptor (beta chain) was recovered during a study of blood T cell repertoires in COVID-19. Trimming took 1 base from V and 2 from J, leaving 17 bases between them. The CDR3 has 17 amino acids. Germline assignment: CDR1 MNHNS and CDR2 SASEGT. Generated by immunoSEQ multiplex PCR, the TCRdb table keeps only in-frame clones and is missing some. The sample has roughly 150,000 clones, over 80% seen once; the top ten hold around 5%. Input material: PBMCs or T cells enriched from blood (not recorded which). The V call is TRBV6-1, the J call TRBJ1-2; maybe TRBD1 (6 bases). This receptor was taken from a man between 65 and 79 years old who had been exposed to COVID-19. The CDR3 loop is CASSEEVRGRTNYGYTF. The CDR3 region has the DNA TGTGCCAGCAGTGAAGAGGTCAGGGGAAGGACCAACTATGGCTACACCTTC.